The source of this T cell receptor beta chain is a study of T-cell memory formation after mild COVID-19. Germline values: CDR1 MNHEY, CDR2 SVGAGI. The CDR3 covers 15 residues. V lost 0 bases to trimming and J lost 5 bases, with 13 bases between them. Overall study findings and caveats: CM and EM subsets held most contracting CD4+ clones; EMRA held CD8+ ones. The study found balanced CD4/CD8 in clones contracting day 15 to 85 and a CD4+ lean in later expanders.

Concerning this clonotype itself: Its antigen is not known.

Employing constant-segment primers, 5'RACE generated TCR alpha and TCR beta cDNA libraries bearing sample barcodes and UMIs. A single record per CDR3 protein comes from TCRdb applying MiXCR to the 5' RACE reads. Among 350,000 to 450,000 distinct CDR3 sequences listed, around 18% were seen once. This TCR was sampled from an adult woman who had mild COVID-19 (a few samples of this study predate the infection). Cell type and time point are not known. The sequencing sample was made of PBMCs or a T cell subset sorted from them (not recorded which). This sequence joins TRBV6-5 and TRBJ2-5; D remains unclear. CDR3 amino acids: CASSYSAEGHETQYF. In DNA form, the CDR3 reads TGTGCCAGCAGTTACTCGGCGGAAGGGCACGAGACCCAGTACTTC.